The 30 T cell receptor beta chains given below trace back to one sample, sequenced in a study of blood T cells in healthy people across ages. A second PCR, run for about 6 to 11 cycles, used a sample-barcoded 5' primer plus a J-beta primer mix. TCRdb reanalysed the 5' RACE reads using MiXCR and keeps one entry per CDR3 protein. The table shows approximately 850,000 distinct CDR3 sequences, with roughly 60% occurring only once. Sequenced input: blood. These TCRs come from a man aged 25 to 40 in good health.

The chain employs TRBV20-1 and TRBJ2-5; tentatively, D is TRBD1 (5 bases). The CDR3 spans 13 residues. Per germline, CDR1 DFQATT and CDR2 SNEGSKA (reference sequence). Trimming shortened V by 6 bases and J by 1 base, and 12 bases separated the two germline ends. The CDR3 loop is CSARSTVQETQYF. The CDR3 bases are TGCAGTGCGAGGTCGACAGTCCAAGAGACCCAGTACTTC.

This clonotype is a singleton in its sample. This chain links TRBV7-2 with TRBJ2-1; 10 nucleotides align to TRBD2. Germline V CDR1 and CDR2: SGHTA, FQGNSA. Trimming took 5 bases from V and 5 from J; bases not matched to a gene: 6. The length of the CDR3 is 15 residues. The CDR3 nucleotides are TGTGCCAGCAGCAGCCTAGCGGGGGCACACAATGAGCAGTTCTTC. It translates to CASSSLAGAHNEQFF.

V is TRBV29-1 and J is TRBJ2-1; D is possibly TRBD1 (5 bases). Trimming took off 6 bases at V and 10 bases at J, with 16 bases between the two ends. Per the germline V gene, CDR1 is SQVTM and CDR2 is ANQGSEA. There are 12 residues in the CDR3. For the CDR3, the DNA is TGCAGCGTCGCAGGGTTCTCCTACGAGCAGTTCTTC. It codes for CSVAGFSYEQFF.

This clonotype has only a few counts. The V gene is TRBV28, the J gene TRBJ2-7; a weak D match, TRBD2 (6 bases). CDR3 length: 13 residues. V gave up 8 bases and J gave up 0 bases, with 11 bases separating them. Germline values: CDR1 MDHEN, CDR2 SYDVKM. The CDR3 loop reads CASRGRSSYEQYF. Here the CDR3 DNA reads TGTGCCAGCCGGGGGAGGAGCTCCTACGAGCAGTACTTC. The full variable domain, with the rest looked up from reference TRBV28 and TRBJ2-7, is DVKVTQSSRYLVKRTGEKVFLECVQDMDHENMFWYRQDPGLGLRLIYFSYDVKMKEKGDIPEGYSVSREKKERFSLILESASTNQTSMYLCASRGRSSYEQYFGPGTRLTVT.

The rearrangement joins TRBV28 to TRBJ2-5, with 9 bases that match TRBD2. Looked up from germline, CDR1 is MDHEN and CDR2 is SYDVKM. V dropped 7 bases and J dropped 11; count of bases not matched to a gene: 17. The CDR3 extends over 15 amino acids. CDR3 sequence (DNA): TGTGCCAGCATTTCCCCCGCGGGGGGGCGTAATGAGCAGTACTTC. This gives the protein CASISPAGGRNEQYF.

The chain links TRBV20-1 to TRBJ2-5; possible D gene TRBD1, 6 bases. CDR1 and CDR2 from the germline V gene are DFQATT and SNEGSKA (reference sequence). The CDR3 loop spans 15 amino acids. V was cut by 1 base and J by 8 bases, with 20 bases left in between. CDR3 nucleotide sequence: TGCAGTGCTAGAGGGACAGTAGATTTATTGGAAACCCAGTACTTC. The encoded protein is CSARGTVDLLETQYF.

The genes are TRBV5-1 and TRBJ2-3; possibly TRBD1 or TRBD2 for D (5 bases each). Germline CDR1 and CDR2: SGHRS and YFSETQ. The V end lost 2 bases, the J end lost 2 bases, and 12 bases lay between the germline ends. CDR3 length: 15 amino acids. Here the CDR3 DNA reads TGCGCCAGCAGCTTCAGGGACGGCATCACAGATACGCAGTATTTT. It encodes CASSFRDGITDTQYF.

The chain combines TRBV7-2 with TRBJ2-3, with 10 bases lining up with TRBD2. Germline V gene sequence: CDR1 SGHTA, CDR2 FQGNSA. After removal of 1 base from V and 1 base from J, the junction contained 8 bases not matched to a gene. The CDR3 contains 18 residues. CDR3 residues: CASSLGGSGGPRTDTQYF. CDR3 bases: TGTGCCAGCAGCTTAGGGGGTAGCGGGGGGCCGCGCACAGATACGCAGTATTTT.

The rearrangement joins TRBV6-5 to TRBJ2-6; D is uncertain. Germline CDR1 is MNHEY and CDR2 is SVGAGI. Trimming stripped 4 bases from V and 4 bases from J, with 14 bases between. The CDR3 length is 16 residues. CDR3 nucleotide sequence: TGTGCCAGCAGTTCCCTTAGGGAATTCGGGGCCAACGTCCTGACTTTC. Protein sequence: CASSSLREFGANVLTF.

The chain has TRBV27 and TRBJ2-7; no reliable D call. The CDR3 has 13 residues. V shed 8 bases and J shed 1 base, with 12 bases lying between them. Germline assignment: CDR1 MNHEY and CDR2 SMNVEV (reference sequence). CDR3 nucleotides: TGTGCCAGCGCTATGACGGAATCCTACGAGCAGTACTTC. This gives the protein CASAMTESYEQYF.

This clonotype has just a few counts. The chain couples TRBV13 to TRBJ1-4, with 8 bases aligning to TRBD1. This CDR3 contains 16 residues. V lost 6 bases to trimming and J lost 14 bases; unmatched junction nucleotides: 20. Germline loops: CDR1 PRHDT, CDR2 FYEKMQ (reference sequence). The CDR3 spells CASSPTGEGPPEGLFF. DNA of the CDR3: TGTGCCAGCAGTCCGACAGGGGAAGGCCCCCCTGAGGGCCTGTTTTTT.

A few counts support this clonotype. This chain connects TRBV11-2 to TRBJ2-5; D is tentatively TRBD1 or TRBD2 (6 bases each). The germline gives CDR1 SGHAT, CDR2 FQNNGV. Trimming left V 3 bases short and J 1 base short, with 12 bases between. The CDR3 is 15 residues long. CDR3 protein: CASSFGRGRQETQYF. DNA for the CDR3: TGTGCCAGCAGCTTTGGTCGGGGGCGCCAAGAGACCCAGTACTTC.

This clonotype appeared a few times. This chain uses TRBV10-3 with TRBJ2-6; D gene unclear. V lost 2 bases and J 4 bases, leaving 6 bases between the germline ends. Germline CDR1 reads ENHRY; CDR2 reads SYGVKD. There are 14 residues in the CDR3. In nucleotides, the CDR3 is TGTGCCATCAGTGAGGCAGACGGGGCCAACGTCCTGACTTTC. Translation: CAISEADGANVLTF.

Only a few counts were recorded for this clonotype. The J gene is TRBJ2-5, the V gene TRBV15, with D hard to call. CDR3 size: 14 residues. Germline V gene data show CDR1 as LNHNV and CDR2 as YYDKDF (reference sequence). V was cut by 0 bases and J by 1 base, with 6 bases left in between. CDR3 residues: CATSRETFQETQYF. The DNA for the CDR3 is TGTGCCACCAGCAGAGAAACATTCCAAGAGACCCAGTACTTC.

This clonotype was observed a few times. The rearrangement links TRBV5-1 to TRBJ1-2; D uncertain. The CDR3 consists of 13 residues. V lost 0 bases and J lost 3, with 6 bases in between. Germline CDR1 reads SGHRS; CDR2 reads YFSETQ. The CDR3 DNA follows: TGCGCCAGCAGCTTGGGCATCGACTATGGCTACACCTTC. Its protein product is CASSLGIDYGYTF.

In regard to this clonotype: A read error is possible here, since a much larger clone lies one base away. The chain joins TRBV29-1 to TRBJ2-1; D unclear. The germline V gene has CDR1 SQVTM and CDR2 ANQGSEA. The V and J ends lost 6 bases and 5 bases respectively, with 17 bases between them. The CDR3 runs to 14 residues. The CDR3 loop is CSVRGRQSHNEQFF. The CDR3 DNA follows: TGCAGCGTCAGAGGCAGGCAGAGTCACAATGAGCAGTTCTTC.

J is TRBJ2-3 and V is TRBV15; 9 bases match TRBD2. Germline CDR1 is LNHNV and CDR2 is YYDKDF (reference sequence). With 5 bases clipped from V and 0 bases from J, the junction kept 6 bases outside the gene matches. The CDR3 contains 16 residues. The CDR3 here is CATSPDSGGSTDTQYF. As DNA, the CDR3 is TGTGCCACCAGCCCCGACAGCGGGGGGAGCACAGATACGCAGTATTTT.

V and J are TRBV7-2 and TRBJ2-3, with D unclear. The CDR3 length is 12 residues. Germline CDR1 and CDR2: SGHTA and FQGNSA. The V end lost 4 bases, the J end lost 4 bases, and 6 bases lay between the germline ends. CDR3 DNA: TGTGCCAGCAGCTCTAAGGCAGATACGCAGTATTTT. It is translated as CASSSKADTQYF.

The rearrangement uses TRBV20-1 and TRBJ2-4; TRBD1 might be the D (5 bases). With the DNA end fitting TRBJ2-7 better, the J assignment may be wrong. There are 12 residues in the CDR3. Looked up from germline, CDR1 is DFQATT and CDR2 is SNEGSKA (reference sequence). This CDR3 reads CSARKGRYEQYF. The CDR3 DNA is TGCAGTGCTAGGAAGGGGCGATACGAGCAGTACTTC.

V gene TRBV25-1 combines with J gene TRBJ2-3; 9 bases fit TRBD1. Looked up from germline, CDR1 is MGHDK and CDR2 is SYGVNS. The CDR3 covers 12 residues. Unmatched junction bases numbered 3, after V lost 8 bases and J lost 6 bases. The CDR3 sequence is CASGQGFDTQYF. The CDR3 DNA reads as TGTGCCAGCGGACAGGGGTTCGATACGCAGTATTTT.

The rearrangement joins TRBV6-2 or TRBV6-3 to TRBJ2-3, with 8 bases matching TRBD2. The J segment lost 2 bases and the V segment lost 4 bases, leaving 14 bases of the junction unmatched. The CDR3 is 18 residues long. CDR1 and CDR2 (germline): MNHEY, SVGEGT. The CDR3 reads CASSSPLLSGGSTDTQYF. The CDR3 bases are TGTGCCAGCAGTTCCCCTCTACTAAGCGGGGGTTCCACAGATACGCAGTATTTT.

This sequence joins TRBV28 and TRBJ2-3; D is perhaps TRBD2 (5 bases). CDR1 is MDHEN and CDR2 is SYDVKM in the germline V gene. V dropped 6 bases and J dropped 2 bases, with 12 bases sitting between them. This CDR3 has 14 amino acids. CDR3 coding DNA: TGTGCCAGCAGAGTAAGCGGACTCACAGATACGCAGTATTTT. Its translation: CASRVSGLTDTQYF.

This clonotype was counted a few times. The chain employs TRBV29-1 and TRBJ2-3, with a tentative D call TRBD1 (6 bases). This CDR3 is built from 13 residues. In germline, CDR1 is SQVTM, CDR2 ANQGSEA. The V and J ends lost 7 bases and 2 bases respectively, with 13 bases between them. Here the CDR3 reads CSATTGFTDTQYF. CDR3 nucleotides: TGCAGCGCTACGACAGGATTCACAGATACGCAGTATTTT.

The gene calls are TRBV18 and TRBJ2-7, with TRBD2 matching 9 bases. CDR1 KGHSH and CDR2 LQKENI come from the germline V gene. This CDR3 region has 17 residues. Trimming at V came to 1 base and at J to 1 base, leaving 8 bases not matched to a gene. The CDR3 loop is CASSPLGGGDSSYEQYF. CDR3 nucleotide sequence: TGTGCCAGCTCACCACTGGGCGGGGGGGATTCTTCCTACGAGCAGTACTTC. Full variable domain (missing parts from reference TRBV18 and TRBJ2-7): NAGVMQNPRHLVRRRGQEARLRCSPMKGHSHVYWYRQLPEEGLKFMVYLQKENIIDESGMPKERFSAEFPKEGPSILRIQQVVRGDSAAYFCASSPLGGGDSSYEQYFGPGTRLTVT.

The CDR3 sequence is CASSQDGWETQYF. CDR3 coding DNA: TGTGCCAGCAGCCAAGATGGCTGGGAGACCCAGTACTTC. V gene TRBV4-2 combines with J gene TRBJ2-7; D is uncertain. Judging by the DNA end, TRBJ2-5 fits better; the J call may be wrong. Germline loops: CDR1 LGHNA, CDR2 YNFKEQ. The CDR3 contains 13 residues.

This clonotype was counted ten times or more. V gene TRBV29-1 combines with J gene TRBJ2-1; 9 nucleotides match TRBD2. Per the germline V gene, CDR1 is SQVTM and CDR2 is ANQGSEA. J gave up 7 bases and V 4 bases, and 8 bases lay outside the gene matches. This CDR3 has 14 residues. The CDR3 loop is CSVVFNLAGNEQFF. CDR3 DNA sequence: TGCAGCGTTGTTTTTAACCTAGCGGGGAATGAGCAGTTCTTC.

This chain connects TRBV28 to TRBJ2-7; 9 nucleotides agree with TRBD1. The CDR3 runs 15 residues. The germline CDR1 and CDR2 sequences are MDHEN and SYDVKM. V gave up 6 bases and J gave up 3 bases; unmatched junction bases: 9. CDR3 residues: CASSPPRDRVYEQYF. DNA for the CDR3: TGTGCCAGCAGCCCTCCCCGGGACAGGGTCTACGAGCAGTACTTC.

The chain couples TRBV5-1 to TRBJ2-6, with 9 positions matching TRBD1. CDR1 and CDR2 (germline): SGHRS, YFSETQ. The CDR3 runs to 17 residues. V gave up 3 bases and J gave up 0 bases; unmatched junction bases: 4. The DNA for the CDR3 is TGCGCCAGCAGCTGGGACAGGGAAGCCTCTGGGGCCAACGTCCTGACTTTC. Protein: CASSWDREASGANVLTF.

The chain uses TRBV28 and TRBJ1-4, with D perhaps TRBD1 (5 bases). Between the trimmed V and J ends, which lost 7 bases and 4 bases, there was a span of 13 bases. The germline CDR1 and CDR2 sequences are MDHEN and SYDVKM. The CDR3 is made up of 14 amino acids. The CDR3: CASTQGNHNEKLFF. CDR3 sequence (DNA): TGTGCCAGCACTCAGGGAAACCATAATGAAAAACTGTTTTTT. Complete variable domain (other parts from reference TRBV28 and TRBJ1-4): DVKVTQSSRYLVKRTGEKVFLECVQDMDHENMFWYRQDPGLGLRLIYFSYDVKMKEKGDIPEGYSVSREKKERFSLILESASTNQTSMYLCASTQGNHNEKLFFGSGTQLSVL.

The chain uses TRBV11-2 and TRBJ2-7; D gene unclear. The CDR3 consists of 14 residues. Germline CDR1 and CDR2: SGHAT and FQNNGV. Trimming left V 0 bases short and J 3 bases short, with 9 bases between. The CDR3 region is CASSLESYGYEQYF. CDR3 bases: TGTGCCAGCAGCTTAGAATCGTACGGCTACGAGCAGTACTTC.